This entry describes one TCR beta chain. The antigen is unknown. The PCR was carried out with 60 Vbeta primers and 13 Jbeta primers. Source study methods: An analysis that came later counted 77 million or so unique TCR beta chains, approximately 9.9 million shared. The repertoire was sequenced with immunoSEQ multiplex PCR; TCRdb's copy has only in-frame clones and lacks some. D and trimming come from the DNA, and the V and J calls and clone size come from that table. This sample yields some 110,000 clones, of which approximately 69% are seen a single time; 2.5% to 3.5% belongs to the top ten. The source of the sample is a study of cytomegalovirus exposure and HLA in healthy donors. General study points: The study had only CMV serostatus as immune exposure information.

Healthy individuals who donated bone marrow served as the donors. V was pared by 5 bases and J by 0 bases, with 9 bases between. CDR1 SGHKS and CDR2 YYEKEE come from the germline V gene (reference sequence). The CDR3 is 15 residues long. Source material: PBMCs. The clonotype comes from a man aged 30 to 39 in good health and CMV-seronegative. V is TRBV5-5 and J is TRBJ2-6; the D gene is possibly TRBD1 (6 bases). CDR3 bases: TGTGCCAGCAGTCCACAGGGCTCTGGGGCCAACGTCCTGACTTTC. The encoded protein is CASSPQGSGANVLTF.